Included here is one T cell receptor beta chain sequence, with context. The target of this receptor is not known. The sample belongs to a study of cytomegalovirus exposure and HLA in healthy donors (dated by TCRdb to 2017 to 2019). In terms of the full investigation: In an earlier analysis of several hundred of the donors, about 270 Gb of sequence data and some 100 million unique TCR beta sequences from about 180 million T cells were reported. In an earlier analysis of a few hundred of the donors, high-throughput TCR beta sequencing was used to judge whether each TCR beta V gene segment behaved as functional or pseudogenic. High-throughput TCR immunosequencing, statistical association of individual TCRs with disease status, and machine learning were combined to predict cytomegalovirus infection status. Across approximately 420 genotyped donors of the cohort, an average of about 200,000 unique TCR beta nucleotide sequences per donor were sequenced, and approximately 17% of those sequences were non-productive. A later analysis re-analyzed previously published TCR beta repertoires from 600 to 850 donors and added high-resolution HLA genotyping to study TCR occurrence patterns. Alongside the repertoire data, information on donor age, sex, ethnicity and CMV serostatus was compiled. Rather than drawing on any new phenotypic data, the later analysis identified candidate immune exposures from TCR beta sequences and the way those sequences occurred across donors. Every repertoire in the discovery cohort had been generated on one and the same sequencing platform. A later genetic analysis used genome-wide SNP genotypes for about 60% of the 666 donors, treating that subset as a discovery cohort. Typing coverage differed by locus: A, B, C, DRB1 and DQB1 were typed in about 620-630 donors, DQA1 in 522, DPA1 in around 600, and DPB1 in roughly 450. Among the roughly 390 genotyped donors, more than 70% belonged to the genetic ancestry cluster associated with self-reported Caucasian donors. An early release covering about 600 HLA-typed donors comprised about 300 gigabases of sequencing data and around 80 million unique TCR sequences. Using immunosequencing, the study profiled T cell repertoires from about 610 subjects and related those repertoires to cytomegalovirus serostatus. Roughly 5 DR-DQ haplotypes were treated as single units for association and clustering because of strong linkage in the cohort. Class I and class II HLA loci were covered by the typing at four-digit resolution. The study aimed to test whether signatures of past pathogen exposure could be identified by cataloging public T cell receptors. Besides the first cohort of around 700 subjects, a separate validation cohort made up of roughly 120 different subjects was used.

Study-wide findings and limitations: Compared with equally common non-associated chains, HLA-associated TCR beta chains in a later analysis were more clonally expanded and had lower generation probabilities. The only immune exposure information available for the cohort was CMV serostatus. Cytomegalovirus status was reported to be diagnosed by the classifier with high specificity and sensitivity in both the original and validation cohorts. When HLA alleles, especially DR and DQ, strongly co-occurred, TCR associations were difficult to assign to individual alleles. Only TCR beta chains were sequenced in this cohort, and the absence of alpha or paired-chain data limited detectable features. According to a later genetic analysis, donors in an Asian-associated ancestry cluster had fewer N-insertions in productive TCRs than the approximately 670-donor mean. While some public TCRs were present in many individuals, most TCR sequences turned up only very rarely across donors. In a later analysis, TCR association rates were found to vary across HLA loci, with the most associated TCRs seen for DRB1 alleles and the fewest for HLA-C alleles. In the study, about 150 TCR beta chains were listed as associated with cytomegalovirus. In a later analysis, several top co-occurrence clusters were reported to appear linked to parvovirus B19, influenza, CMV and Epstein-Barr virus. Correlated functional status among segregating V segments might reflect linkage disequilibrium, but an unknown experimental factor could not be ruled out. In an earlier analysis of approximately 590 of the donors, most TCR beta V segments appeared in productive rearrangements about 90% or about 30% of the time, broadly matching IMGT annotations. The authors suggested that the approach could potentially be extended to other disease states and immunological phenotypes. A further reported finding was that TCR beta sequences accurately predicted the HLA-A and HLA-B alleles for most subjects in the first cohort. Because some donors lacked HLA typing at each locus, the association tests relied only on the typed subset. Some IMGT-functional V segments, including TRBV6-2 and TRBV6-3, could not be told apart with the 87-base-pair reads, so those segments were excluded. Presence/absence analyses assumed roughly uniform sequencing depth across donors, an assumption that may not hold. An association between a missense DCLRE1C variant and V-gene and J-gene trimming of TCR beta chains was found in a later genetic analysis and replicated in an independent cohort. A cluster of highly shared sequence variants was judged likely to be a technical artifact of the sequencing pipeline. In vitro tests confirmed that a few of the cytomegalovirus-associated TCR beta chains recognize cytomegalovirus antigens. Because counts were too low, approximately 18 rarely observed V segments, including chromosome 9 orphons, were excluded from the earlier analysis of fewer than 650 of the donors. In a later analysis, some 18,000 TCR beta sequences were associated with specific HLA alleles at a false discovery rate of 0.05. According to a later analysis, most CMV-associated TCR beta chains appeared to be HLA-restricted, and the HLA associations seemed to be driven largely by CMV exposure.

Library generation was performed with the immunoSEQ multiplex PCR assay. The multiplex PCR relied on a mix of 60 forward primers for TCR Vbeta segments and 13 reverse primers for TCR Jbeta segments. Amplification of the CDR3 region of rearranged TCR beta genes was performed with a multiplex PCR assay on genomic DNA. On the Illumina HiSeq System, the amplified TCR beta libraries were sequenced as 87-base-pair reads. The published analysis was carried out like this. In a later analysis, 70 million to 95 million unique TCR beta chains were counted across the roughly 670 repertoires, and roughly 10 million of these chains were shared by at least two donors. Raw reads were error-corrected and collapsed into unique sequences with a nearest-neighbor algorithm that merged closely related sequences to remove PCR and sequencing errors. CDR3 sequences were aligned to IMGT reference sequences to assign V, D and J gene segments. For a sequence to be retained, a match of at least six nucleotides was required to both a V gene segment and a J gene segment. A rearrangement was called productive if the CDR3 had no stop codons and remained in frame with V and J, and every other rearrangement was called non-productive. Following IMGT convention, CDR3 was defined as the stretch from the second conserved V-encoded cysteine up to the conserved J-encoded phenylalanine. The earlier analysis of a few hundred of the donors excluded sequences that lacked an unambiguous match to a single V gene segment. In an earlier analysis of several hundred of the donors, a V segment was called functional when productive rearrangements were above 56.7%, and segregating when the standard deviation between donors exceeded 5%. A statistical classification framework was built for diagnosing cytomegalovirus status from the catalog of TCR beta chain sequences. V and J gene assignment, in a later analysis, came from comparing TCR nucleotide sequences with IMGT/GENE-DB human TR gene sequences. Using the TCRdist pipeline, a later analysis assigned CDR3 sequences along with most-parsimonious VDJ recombination scenarios. In a later analysis, each TCR beta chain was defined by its CDR3 amino acid sequence together with its V-gene family, and reads without a unique V-gene family were excluded. A later analysis removed several hundred highly shared, low-generation-probability nucleotide sequences to deal with suspected cross-contamination and a sequencing artifact. In a later analysis, a clonal expansion index for each public chain was calculated from normalized within-repertoire ranks of inferred template counts. A later analysis computed generation probabilities with a VDJ recombination model fitted to out-of-frame rearrangements, and checked the results against IGoR. In a later analysis, hypergeometric tests were used to score TCR-TCR, TCR-HLA and TCR-CMV co-occurrence, with a repertoire-size bias correction applied to TCR pairs. To estimate false discovery rates, a later analysis permuted the HLA or CMV assignments 20 times. In a later analysis, co-occurring TCRs were grouped using DBSCAN, with TCRdist sequence similarity added in when clustering inside HLA-allele-positive subsets. Repertoires with fewer than 30,000 or more than 120,000 public chains, plus five repertoires with anomalous nucleotide sharing, were excluded from co-occurrence clustering. As stored in TCRdb, this immuneACCESS dataset retains in-frame rearrangements with V and J assigned. A fraction of the clones does not appear; measured against another copy, unresolved V genes explain less than half of the discrepancy, and the remainder lacks a known reason. Clonal size and the V and J genes are those of that table, whereas D and trimming came from the DNA. The sample table records approximately 140,000 clones. Less than 3.5% of the sample comes from the top ten.

The CDR3 runs 13 residues from the cysteine to the phenylalanine. The only DNA kept is the CDR3, 39 bases in frame from the first base. Looking up the germline V gene yields CDR1 SGDLS and CDR2 YYNGEE. V lost 0 bases and J lost 3 bases; the stretch between them is 6 bases long. The cohort comprised more than 550 healthy bone marrow donors. At the time of sampling, all cohort members were nominally healthy, though unrecorded immune exposures were likely present. The donor tested CMV seronegative and was one of the 352 seronegative cohort members. Every donor gave a peripheral blood sample, and the peripheral blood mononuclear cells from that sample were used for TCR beta sequencing. Genomic DNA extraction from the blood cell samples was performed with the Qiagen DNeasy Blood Extraction Kit.

This clonotype was sampled from a man aged 40-49 years in good health and CMV-seronegative. Here the chain combines TRBV9 and TRBJ1-1, and the D gene may be TRBD1, 5 bases matching. The sample comprised PBMCs. For the CDR3, the sequence is CASSVAGHTEAFF. The DNA sequence is TGTGCCAGCAGCGTAGCAGGGCACACTGAAGCTTTCTTT.